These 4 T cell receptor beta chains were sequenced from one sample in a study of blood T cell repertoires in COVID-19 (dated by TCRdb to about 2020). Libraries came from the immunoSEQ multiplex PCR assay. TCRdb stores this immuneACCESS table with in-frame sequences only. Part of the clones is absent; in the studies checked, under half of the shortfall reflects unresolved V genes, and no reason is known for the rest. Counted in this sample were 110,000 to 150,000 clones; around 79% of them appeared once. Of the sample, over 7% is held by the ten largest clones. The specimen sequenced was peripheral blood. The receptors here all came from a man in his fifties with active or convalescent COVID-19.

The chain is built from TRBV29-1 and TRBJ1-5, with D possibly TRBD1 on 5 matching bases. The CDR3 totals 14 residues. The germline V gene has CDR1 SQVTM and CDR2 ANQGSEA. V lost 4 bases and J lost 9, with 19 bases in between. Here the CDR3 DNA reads TGCAGCGTTGTGGGGGGAGGGGTGGTAGGGCCCCAGCATTTT. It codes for CSVVGGGVVGPQHF.

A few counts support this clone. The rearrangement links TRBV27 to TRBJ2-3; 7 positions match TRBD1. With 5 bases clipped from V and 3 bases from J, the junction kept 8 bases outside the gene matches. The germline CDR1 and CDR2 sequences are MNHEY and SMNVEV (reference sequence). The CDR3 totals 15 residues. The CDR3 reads CASSLRQGETDTQYF. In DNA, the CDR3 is TGTGCCAGCAGTCTCAGACAGGGAGAAACAGATACGCAGTATTTT.

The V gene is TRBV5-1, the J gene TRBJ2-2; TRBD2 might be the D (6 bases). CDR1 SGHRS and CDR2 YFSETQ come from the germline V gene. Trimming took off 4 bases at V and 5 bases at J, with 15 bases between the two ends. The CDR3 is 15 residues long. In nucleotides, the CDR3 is TGCGCCAGCAGCAAGAGGGAGGATGGGACCGGGGAGCTGTTTTTT. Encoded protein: CASSKREDGTGELFF.

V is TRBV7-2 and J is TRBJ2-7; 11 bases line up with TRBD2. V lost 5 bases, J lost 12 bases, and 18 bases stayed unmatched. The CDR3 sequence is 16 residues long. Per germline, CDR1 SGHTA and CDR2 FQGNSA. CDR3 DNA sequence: TGTGCCAGCAGCCGCGCACCTACTAGCGGGAGTAATCCCCCGTACTTC. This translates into CASSRAPTSGSNPPYF.